The sequence of this T cell receptor beta chain was determined in a study of cytomegalovirus exposure and HLA in healthy donors. General study findings and limits: Analysis was performed later, and it showed HLA-associated TCR beta chains to be more clonally expanded than equally common others. In vitro experiments confirmed that three CMV-associated chains were specific for CMV antigens.

Germline CDR1 SGDLS, CDR2 YYNGEE. V lost 2 bases and J lost 2; bases outside the gene matches: 10. This CDR3 region has 17 residues. The donors, nominally healthy at sampling, likely had unrecorded immune exposures. This clone was observed a handful of times. Its cognate antigen is unknown. The PCR ran on 60 Vbeta and 13 Jbeta primers. Method: immunoSEQ multiplex PCR; TCRdb's copy keeps in-frame clones and lacks some. The table includes some 200,000 clones, 80% detected once. This TCR derives from a man in his forties in good health and CMV-seropositive. Sequenced: PBMCs. The chain has TRBV9 and TRBJ2-7; TRBD2 matches at 10 bases. CDR3 sequence: CASSVGAGGPGPYEQYF. CDR3 bases: TGTGCCAGCAGCGTTGGAGCGGGGGGGCCAGGGCCCTACGAGCAGTACTTC.